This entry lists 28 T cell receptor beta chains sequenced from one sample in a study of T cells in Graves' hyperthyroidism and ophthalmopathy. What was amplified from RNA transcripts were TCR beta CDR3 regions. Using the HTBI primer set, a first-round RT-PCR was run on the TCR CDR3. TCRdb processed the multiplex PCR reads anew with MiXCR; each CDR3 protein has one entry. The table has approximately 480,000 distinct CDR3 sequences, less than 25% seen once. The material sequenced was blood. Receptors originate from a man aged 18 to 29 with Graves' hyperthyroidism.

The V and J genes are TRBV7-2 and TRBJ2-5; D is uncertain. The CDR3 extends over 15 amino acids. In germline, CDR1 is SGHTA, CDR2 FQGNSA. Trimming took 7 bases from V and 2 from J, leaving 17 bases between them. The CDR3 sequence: CASTRTTALQETQYF. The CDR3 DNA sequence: TGTGCCAGCACCCGCACTACAGCGCTTCAAGAGACCCAGTACTTC.

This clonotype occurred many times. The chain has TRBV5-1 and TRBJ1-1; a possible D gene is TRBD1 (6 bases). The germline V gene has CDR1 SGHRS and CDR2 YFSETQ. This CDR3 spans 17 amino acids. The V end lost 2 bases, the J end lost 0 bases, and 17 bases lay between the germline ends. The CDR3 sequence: CASSLDPGGPMNTEAFF. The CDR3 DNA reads TGCGCCAGCAGCTTAGACCCCGGGGGCCCTATGAACACTGAAGCTTTCTTT.

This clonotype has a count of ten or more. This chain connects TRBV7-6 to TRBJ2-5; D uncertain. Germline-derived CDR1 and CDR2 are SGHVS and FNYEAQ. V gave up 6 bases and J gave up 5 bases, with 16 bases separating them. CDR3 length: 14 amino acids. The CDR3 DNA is TGTGCCAGCAGTCCCAGCCTTATGGGGGAGACCCAGTACTTC. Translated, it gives CASSPSLMGETQYF.

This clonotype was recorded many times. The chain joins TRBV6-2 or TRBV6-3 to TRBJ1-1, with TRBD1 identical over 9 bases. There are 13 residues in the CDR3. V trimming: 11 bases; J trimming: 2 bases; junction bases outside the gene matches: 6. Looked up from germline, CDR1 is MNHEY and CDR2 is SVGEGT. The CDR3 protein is CAGTDRGNTEAFF. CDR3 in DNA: TGTGCCGGTACGGACAGGGGTAACACTGAAGCTTTCTTT.

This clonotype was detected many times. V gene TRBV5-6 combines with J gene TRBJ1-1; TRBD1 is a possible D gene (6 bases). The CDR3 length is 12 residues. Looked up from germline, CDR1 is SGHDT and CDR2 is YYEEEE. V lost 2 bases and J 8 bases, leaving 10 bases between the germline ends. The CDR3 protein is CASSLRDIEAFF. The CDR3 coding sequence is TGTGCCAGCAGCTTAAGGGACATAGAAGCTTTCTTT.

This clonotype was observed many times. CDR3 protein: CAWSLSRTGGTAFF. For the CDR3, the DNA is TGTGCCTGGAGTCTATCGAGGACAGGGGGAACGGCTTTCTTT. The chain couples TRBV30 to TRBJ1-1; 10 bases align to TRBD1. Unmatched junction bases numbered 11, after V lost 2 bases and J lost 11 bases. The CDR3 is made up of 14 amino acids. The germline gives CDR1 GTSNPN, CDR2 SVGIG (reference sequence).

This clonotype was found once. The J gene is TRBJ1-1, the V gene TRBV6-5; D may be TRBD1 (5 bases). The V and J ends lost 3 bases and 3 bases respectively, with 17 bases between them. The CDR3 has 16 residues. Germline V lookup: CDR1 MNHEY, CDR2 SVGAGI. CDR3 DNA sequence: TGTGCCAGCAGTTATTCCCCGGCGGGGCAGGACACTGAAGCTTTCTTT. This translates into CASSYSPAGQDTEAFF.

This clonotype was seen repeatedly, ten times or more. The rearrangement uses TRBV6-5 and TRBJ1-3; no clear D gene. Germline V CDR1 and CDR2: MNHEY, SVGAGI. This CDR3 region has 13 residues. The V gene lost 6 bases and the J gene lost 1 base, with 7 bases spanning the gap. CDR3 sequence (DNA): TGTGCCAGCAGCTCCTTATCTGGAAACACCATATATTTT. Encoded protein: CASSSLSGNTIYF.

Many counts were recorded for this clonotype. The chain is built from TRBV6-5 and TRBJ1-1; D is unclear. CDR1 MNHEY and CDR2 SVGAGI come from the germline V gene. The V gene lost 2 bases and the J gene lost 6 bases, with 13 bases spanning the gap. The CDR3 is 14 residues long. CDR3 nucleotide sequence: TGTGCCAGCAGTTACGGGTCGGGTTGGGCTGAAGCTTTCTTT. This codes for CASSYGSGWAEAFF.

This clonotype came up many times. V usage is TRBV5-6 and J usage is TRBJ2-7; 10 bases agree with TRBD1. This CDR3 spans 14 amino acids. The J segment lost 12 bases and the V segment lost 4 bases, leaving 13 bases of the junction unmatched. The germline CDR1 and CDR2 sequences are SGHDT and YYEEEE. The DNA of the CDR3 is TGTGCCAGCAGCGTGACAGGGGGCAGAGTTGGGCTGTACTTC. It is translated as CASSVTGGRVGLYF. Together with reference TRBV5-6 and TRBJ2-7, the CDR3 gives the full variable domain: DAGVTQSPTHLIKTRGQQVTLRCSPKSGHDTVSWYQQALGQGPQFIFQYYEEEERQRGNFPDRFSGHQFPNYSSELNVNALLLGDSALYLCASSVTGGRVGLYFGPGTRLTVT.

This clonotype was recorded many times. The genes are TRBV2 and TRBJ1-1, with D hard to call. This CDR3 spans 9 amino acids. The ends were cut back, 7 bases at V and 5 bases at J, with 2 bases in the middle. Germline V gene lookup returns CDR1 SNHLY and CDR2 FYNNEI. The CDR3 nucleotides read TGTGCCAGCATAACTGAAGCTTTCTTT. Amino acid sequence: CASITEAFF. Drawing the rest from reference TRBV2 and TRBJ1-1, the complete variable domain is EPEVTQTPSHQVTQMGQEVILRCVPISNHLYFYWYRQILGQKVEFLVSFYNNEISEKSEIFDDQFSVERPDGSNFTLKIRSTKLEDSAMYFCASITEAFFGQGTRLTVV.

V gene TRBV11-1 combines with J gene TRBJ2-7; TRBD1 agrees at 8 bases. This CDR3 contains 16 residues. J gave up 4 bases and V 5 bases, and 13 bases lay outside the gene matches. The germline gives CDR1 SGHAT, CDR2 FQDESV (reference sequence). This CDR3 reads CASSGRDRNNPYEQYF. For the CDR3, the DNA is TGTGCCAGCAGCGGCCGGGACAGGAATAACCCGTACGAGCAGTACTTC.

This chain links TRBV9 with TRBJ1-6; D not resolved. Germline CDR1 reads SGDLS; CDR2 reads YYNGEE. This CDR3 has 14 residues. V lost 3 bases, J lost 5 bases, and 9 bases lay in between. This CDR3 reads CASSERRDNSPLHF. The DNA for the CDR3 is TGTGCCAGCAGCGAGCGTAGAGATAATTCACCCCTCCACTTT.

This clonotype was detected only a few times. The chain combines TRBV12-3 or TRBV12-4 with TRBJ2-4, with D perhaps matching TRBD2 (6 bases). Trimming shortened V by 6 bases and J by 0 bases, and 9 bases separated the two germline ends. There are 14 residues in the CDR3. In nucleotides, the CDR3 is TGTGCCAGCAGCCGGGGGTTAGCCAAAAACATTCAGTACTTC. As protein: CASSRGLAKNIQYF.

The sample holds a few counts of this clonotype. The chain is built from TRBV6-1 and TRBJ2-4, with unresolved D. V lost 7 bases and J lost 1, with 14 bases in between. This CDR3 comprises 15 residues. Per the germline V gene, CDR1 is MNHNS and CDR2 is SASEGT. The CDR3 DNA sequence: TGTGCCAGCACCGACAACCTCGGGGCCAAAAACATTCAGTACTTC. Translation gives CASTDNLGAKNIQYF.

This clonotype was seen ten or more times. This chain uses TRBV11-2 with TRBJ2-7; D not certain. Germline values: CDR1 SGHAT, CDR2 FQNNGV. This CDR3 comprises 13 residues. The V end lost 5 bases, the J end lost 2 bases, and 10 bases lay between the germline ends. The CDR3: CASSPPVTYEQYF. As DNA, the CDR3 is TGTGCCAGCAGCCCCCCGGTAACCTACGAGCAGTACTTC.

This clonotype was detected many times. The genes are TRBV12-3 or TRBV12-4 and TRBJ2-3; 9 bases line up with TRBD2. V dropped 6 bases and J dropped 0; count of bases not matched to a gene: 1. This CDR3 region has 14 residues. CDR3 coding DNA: TGTGCCAGCAGGCGGGGGGGAAGCACAGATACGCAGTATTTT. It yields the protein CASRRGGSTDTQYF.

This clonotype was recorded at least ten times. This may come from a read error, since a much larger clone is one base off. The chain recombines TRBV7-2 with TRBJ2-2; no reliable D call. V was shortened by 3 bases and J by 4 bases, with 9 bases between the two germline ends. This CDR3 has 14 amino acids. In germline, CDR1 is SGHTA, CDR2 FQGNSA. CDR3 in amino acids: CASSLDASTGELFF. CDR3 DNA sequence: TGTGCCAGCAGCTTGGACGCGAGCACCGGGGAGCTGTTTTTT.

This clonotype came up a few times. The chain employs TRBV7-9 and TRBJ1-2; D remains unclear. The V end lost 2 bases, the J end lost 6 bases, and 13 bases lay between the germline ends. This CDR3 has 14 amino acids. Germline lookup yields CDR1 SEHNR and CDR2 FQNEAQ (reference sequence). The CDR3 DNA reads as TGTGCCAGCAGCTTATCCCCCGTGGGTAATGGCTACACCTTC. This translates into CASSLSPVGNGYTF.

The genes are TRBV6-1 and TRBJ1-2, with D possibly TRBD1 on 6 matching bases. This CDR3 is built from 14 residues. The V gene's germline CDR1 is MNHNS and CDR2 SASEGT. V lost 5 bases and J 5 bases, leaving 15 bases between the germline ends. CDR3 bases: TGTGCCAGCAGTACCTCTACAGGGATGTATGGCTACACCTTC. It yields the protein CASSTSTGMYGYTF.

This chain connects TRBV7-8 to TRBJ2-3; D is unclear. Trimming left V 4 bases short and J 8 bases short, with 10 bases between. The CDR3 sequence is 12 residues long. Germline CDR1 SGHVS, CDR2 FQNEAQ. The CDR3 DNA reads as TGTGCCAGCAGCTCCTACCCCCCTACGCAGTATTTT. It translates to CASSSYPPTQYF.

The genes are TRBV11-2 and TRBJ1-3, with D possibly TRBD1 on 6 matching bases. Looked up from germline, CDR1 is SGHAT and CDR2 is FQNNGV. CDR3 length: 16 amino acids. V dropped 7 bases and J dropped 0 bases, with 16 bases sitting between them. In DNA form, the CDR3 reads TGTGCCAGCACTACTGGGGGCATCGGCTCTGGAAACACCATATATTTT. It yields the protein CASTTGGIGSGNTIYF.

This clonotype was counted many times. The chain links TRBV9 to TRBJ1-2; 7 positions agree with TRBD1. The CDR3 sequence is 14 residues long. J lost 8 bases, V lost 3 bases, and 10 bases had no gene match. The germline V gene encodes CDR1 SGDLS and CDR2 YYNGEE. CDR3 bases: TGTGCCAGCAGCGGGAATGGACAGGCTCTGGGCTACACCTTC. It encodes CASSGNGQALGYTF.

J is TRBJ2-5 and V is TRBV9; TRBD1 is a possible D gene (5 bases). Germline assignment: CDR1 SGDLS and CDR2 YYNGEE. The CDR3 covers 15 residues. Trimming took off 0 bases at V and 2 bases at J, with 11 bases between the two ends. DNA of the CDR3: TGTGCCAGCAGCGTAGGGTTCAGGGAACAAGAGACCCAGTACTTC. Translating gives CASSVGFREQETQYF.

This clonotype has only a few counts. This chain's CDR3 is CASRGDGGSFYEQYF. The DNA for the CDR3 is TGTGCCAGCAGGGGGGATGGGGGCTCCTTCTACGAGCAGTACTTC. V is TRBV2 and J is TRBJ2-7; D might be TRBD1 (6 bases). Trimming left V 6 bases short and J 3 bases short, with 18 bases between. Germline V gene sequence: CDR1 SNHLY, CDR2 FYNNEI. This CDR3 is 15 amino acids long.

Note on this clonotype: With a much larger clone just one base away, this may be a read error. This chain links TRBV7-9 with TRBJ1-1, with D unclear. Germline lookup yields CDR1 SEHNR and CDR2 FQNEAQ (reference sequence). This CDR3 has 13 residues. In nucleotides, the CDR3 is TGTTCCAGCAGCCCTCCTTTGGACACTGAAGCTTTCTTT. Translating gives CSSSPPLDTEAFF.

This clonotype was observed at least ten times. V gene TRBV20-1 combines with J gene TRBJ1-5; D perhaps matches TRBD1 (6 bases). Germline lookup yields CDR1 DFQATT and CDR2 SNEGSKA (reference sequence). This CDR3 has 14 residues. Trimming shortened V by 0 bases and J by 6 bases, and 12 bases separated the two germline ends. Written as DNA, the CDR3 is TGCAGTGCTAGAGATTCCGGGACAAGTCAGCCCCAGCATTTT. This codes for CSARDSGTSQPQHF.

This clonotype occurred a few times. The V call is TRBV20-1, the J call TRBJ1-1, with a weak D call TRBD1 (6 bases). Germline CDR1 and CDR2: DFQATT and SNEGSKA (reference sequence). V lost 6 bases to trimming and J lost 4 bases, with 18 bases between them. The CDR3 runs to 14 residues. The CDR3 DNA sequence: TGCAGTGCCGACCCGGGACAAGGGGTCACTGAAGCTTTCTTT. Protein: CSADPGQGVTEAFF.